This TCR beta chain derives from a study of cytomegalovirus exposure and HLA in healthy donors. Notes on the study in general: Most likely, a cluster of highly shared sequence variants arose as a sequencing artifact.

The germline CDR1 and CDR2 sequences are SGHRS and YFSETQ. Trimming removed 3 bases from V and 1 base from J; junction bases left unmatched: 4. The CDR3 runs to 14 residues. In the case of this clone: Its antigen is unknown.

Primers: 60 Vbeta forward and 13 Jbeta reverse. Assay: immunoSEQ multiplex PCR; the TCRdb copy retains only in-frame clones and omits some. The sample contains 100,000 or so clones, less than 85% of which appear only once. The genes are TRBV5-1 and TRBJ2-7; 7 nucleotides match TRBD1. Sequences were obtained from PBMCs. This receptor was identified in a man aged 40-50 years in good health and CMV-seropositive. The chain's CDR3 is CASSWMTGSYEQYF. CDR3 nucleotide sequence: TGCGCCAGCAGCTGGATGACAGGGTCCTACGAGCAGTACTTC.